This T cell receptor (beta chain) is from a study of T cell changes during pregnancy in multiple sclerosis. Germline V gene sequence: CDR1 SGHNT, CDR2 YYREEE (reference sequence). CDR3 size: 15 residues. Losses at the gene ends were 2 bases for V and 1 base for J; bases not matched to a gene: 2. Sequencing used immunoSEQ multiplex PCR; TCRdb keeps in-frame clones, though not all of them. This table has approximately 30,000 clones, 80% to 90% appearing once. This sample comprised CD8+ T cells from peripheral blood mononuclear cells, obtained in the third trimester of pregnancy. The rearrangement links TRBV5-4 to TRBJ2-3; 9 nucleotides match TRBD1. The TCR was taken from a female donor with multiple sclerosis, enrolled in a pregnancy study. The CDR3 DNA reads as TGTGCCAGCAGCTTAGACAGGGGGGGCACAGATACGCAGTATTTT. Protein sequence: CASSLDRGGTDTQYF.